The 17 T cell receptor beta chains listed next were all sequenced from one sample in a study of blood T cells in healthy people across ages. A second roughly 6 to 12 cycle PCR used barcoded and J-beta primers. TCRdb fed the 5' RACE reads into MiXCR, producing one record per CDR3 protein. The table has about 540,000 distinct CDR3 sequences, less than 25% seen once; the top ten hold around 10%. The same specimen was also included in a second study, on T cells of mothers and their children.

The sample was blood. The origin of the receptors is a boy younger than 18 in good health.

Only a few counts were recorded for this clonotype. This chain uses TRBV7-2 with TRBJ2-3; 10 bases are shared with TRBD2. The ends lost 4 bases at V and 2 bases at J; junction bases unmatched: 15. CDR1 SGHTA and CDR2 FQGNSA come from the germline V gene. There are 19 residues in the CDR3. The CDR3 loop is CASSSPSPPAGGPTDTQYF. CDR3 DNA sequence: TGTGCCAGCAGCTCGCCCTCACCCCCAGCGGGAGGGCCCACAGATACGCAGTATTTT. The full variable domain, in which reference TRBV7-2 and TRBJ2-3 provide the parts outside the CDR3, is GAGVSQSPSNKVTEKGKDVELRCDPISGHTALYWYRQSLGQGLEFLIYFQGNSAPDKSGLPSDRFSAERTGGSVSTLTIQRTQQEDSAVYLCASSSPSPPAGGPTDTQYFGPGTRLTVL.

The V call is TRBV29-1, the J call TRBJ1-2; TRBD1 agrees at 8 bases. The CDR3 runs to 14 residues. Germline V CDR1 and CDR2: SQVTM, ANQGSEA. Trimming cost V 5 bases and J 4 bases; bases outside gene matches: 9. In DNA form, the CDR3 reads TGCAGCGTTTCCCCAAGGACAGGGCCCTATGGCTACACCTTC. Translated: CSVSPRTGPYGYTF.

The chain links TRBV29-1 to TRBJ1-2; D remains unclear. The CDR3 contains 12 residues. Trimming left V 6 bases short and J 4 bases short, with 12 bases between. Germline V gene data show CDR1 as SQVTM and CDR2 as ANQGSEA. The CDR3 here is CSVGETLYGYTF. The CDR3 DNA follows: TGCAGCGTCGGGGAGACGCTCTATGGCTACACCTTC.

This clonotype occurred a few times. The rearrangement uses TRBV6-5 and TRBJ2-7; TRBD1 matches 7 bases. The V gene end was trimmed by 2 bases and the J gene end by 3 bases; junction bases not matched to a gene: 4. Germline V gives CDR1 MNHEY, CDR2 SVGAGI. The CDR3 is made up of 14 amino acids. The chain's CDR3 is CASSYTRDSYEQYF. The CDR3 DNA reads TGTGCCAGCAGTTACACCAGGGACAGCTACGAGCAGTACTTC.

This clonotype was found many times. The chain carries TRBV27 and TRBJ2-1, with a tentative D call TRBD1 (6 bases). The CDR3 consists of 17 residues. The germline V and J ends were trimmed by 5 bases and 7 bases, with 24 bases remaining between them. Germline V lookup: CDR1 MNHEY, CDR2 SMNVEV (reference sequence). CDR3 nucleotide sequence: TGTGCCAGCAGTCCGACGCGCGGGCAGGGGCCAAGGAATGAGCAGTTCTTC. It specifies CASSPTRGQGPRNEQFF.

The chain links TRBV5-1 to TRBJ2-5, with TRBD1 identical over 9 bases. The CDR3 covers 16 residues. Per the germline V gene, CDR1 is SGHRS and CDR2 is YFSETQ. Losses at the gene ends were 3 bases for V and 2 bases for J; bases not matched to a gene: 8. CDR3: CASSSTGGMVQETQYF. CDR3 DNA: TGCGCCAGCAGCTCGACAGGGGGAATGGTTCAAGAGACCCAGTACTTC.

A few counts support this clonotype. For the CDR3, the DNA is TGCGCCAGCAGCCAAGACGCGCGAGGATACACCGGGGAGCTGTTTTTT. It is translated as CASSQDARGYTGELFF. The chain uses TRBV4-3 and TRBJ2-2; D is undetermined. This CDR3 is 16 amino acids long. CDR1 and CDR2 (germline): LGHNA, YSLEER. V dropped 0 bases and J dropped 3 bases, with 11 bases sitting between them.

This clonotype was picked up a small number of times. This chain's CDR3 is CSARGLGYQPQHF. CDR3 nucleotides: TGCAGTGCTAGAGGACTGGGTTATCAGCCCCAGCATTTT. V usage is TRBV20-1 and J usage is TRBJ1-5; D gene ambiguous. The CDR3 spans 13 residues. Trimming left V 1 base short and J 5 bases short, with 9 bases between. The germline gives CDR1 DFQATT, CDR2 SNEGSKA (reference sequence).

The chain recombines TRBV6-2 or TRBV6-3 with TRBJ1-6; D is ambiguous. V was cut by 0 bases and J by 2 bases, with 11 bases left in between. CDR3 length: 17 residues. In germline, CDR1 is MNHEY, CDR2 SVGEGT. This CDR3 reads CASSYSDLSAYNSPLHF. Here the CDR3 DNA reads TGTGCCAGCAGTTACTCGGATCTTTCGGCCTATAATTCACCCCTCCACTTT.

In this sample, this clonotype turned up many times. V and J are TRBV11-2 and TRBJ2-3, with 7 nucleotides matching TRBD2. After removal of 6 bases from V and 3 bases from J, the junction contained 12 bases not matched to a gene. Germline V gene sequence: CDR1 SGHAT, CDR2 FQNNGV. CDR3 size: 16 residues. CDR3 region: CASSLVGGPSTDTQYF. The DNA for the CDR3 is TGTGCCAGCAGTTTGGTGGGAGGGCCCTCAACAGATACGCAGTATTTT.

The chain couples TRBV5-1 to TRBJ1-6; D gene unclear. Germline assignment: CDR1 SGHRS and CDR2 YFSETQ. The V end was cut by 5 bases, the J end by 7 bases, with 10 bases between. CDR3 length: 13 amino acids. CDR3 amino acids: CASSAEVNSPLHF. CDR3 in DNA: TGCGCCAGCAGTGCCGAAGTCAATTCACCCCTCCACTTT.

This clonotype was seen more than once but under ten times. The V gene is TRBV20-1, the J gene TRBJ2-1; no clear D. This CDR3 has 13 amino acids. Trimming stripped 3 bases from V and 0 bases from J, with 6 bases between. The germline V gene encodes CDR1 DFQATT and CDR2 SNEGSKA (reference sequence). The CDR3: CSASRTSYNEQFF. In DNA, the CDR3 is TGCAGTGCTAGCAGGACCTCCTACAATGAGCAGTTCTTC.

This chain uses TRBV27 with TRBJ1-1; D not resolved. The ends were cut back, 3 bases at V and 1 base at J, with 6 bases in the middle. The CDR3 length is 13 residues. Looked up from germline, CDR1 is MNHEY and CDR2 is SMNVEV (reference sequence). The CDR3 reads CASSFRENTEAFF. Written as DNA, the CDR3 is TGTGCCAGCAGTTTCCGAGAGAACACTGAAGCTTTCTTT.

This chain connects TRBV2 to TRBJ2-5; the match to TRBD2 covers 12 bases. The CDR3 runs 14 residues. CDR1 is SNHLY, CDR2 FYNNEI, per germline. The ends lost 7 bases at V and 11 bases at J; junction bases unmatched: 11. The CDR3 sequence: CASIGTSGSREQYF. CDR3 in DNA: TGTGCCAGCATTGGGACTAGCGGGTCTAGGGAGCAGTACTTC.

This clonotype showed up just a few times. The chain couples TRBV7-9 to TRBJ1-4; possible D gene TRBD1, 6 bases. In germline, CDR1 is SEHNR, CDR2 FQNEAQ (reference sequence). The CDR3 totals 13 residues. Deletions cut 5 bases from V and 7 bases from J, with 11 bases between. The CDR3 DNA reads TGTGCCAGCAGCCTCAGGGGTCGTGAAAAACTGTTTTTT. It is translated as CASSLRGREKLFF.

The chain recombines TRBV2 with TRBJ1-2; no reliable D call. V was clipped by 5 bases and J by 4 bases, with 17 bases between them. CDR1 and CDR2 from the germline V gene are SNHLY and FYNNEI. The CDR3 spans 15 residues. The CDR3 here is CASSRIPGNLYGYTF. CDR3 sequence (DNA): TGTGCCAGCAGTCGGATCCCGGGAAATCTCTATGGCTACACCTTC.

This clonotype was detected a few times. Since the CDR3 does not end with the conserved phenylalanine or tryptophan, this likely comes from a read error. CDR3 in amino acids: CASSPALRGLAEAFS. CDR3 coding DNA: TGTGCCAGCAGCCCTGCCCTAAGGGGGCTCGCTGAAGCTTTCTCT. The chain carries TRBV3-1 and TRBJ1-1, with TRBD1 matching over 7 bases. Germline CDR1 and CDR2: LGHDT and YNNKEL (reference sequence). The trim removed 4 bases at V and 6 bases at J, leaving 11 bases unmatched. CDR3 length equals 15 residues.